This entry lists 18 T cell receptor beta chains sequenced from one sample in a study of T cells in Graves' hyperthyroidism and ophthalmopathy. Template material for amplifying TCR beta CDR3 regions consisted of RNA transcripts. Researchers ran a first-round RT-PCR on the TCR CDR3 using the HTBI primer set. Via MiXCR, TCRdb re-called the multiplex PCR reads, giving one row per CDR3 protein. Counted here are 600,000 to 800,000 distinct CDR3 sequences, 30% to 40% occurring once; the ten biggest clones make up approximately 31%. Sequencing used blood. These receptors were collected from a middle-aged woman with Graves' hyperthyroidism.

Notes on this clonotype: A read error may explain this, as a much larger clone is one base away. The chain uses TRBV7-9 and TRBJ1-2; 7 nucleotides match TRBD1. CDR3 size: 13 residues. The ends lost 5 bases at V and 7 bases at J; junction bases unmatched: 7. Germline V gives CDR1 SEHNR, CDR2 FQNEAQ (reference sequence). The CDR3 region is CASSAGGDSGYTF. For the CDR3, the DNA is TGTGCCAGCAGCGCAGGTGGGGACAGTGGCTACACCTTC.

As DNA, the CDR3 is TGTGCCAGCAGGTGGACAGGTGGGAATGAAAAACTGTTTTTT. This sequence encodes CASRWTGGNEKLFF. The gene calls are TRBV25-1 and TRBJ1-4; the match to TRBD1 covers 7 bases. Germline-derived CDR1 and CDR2 are MGHDK and SYGVNS. The CDR3 has 14 amino acids. The J segment lost 5 bases and the V segment lost 6 bases, leaving 6 bases of the junction unmatched.

The table lists this clonotype with a few counts. The chain employs TRBV30 and TRBJ1-2; D possibly corresponds to TRBD1 (5 bases). V was pared by 2 bases and J by 5 bases, with 12 bases between. The CDR3 length is 13 residues. Germline V gene data show CDR1 as GTSNPN and CDR2 as SVGIG (reference sequence). CDR3 sequence reads: CAWSPGQGYGYTF. For the CDR3, the DNA is TGTGCCTGGAGTCCTGGGCAGGGTTATGGCTACACCTTC.

The V gene is TRBV6-6, the J gene TRBJ1-3; D may be TRBD1 (5 bases). This CDR3 spans 15 amino acids. Trimming left V 5 bases short and J 7 bases short, with 18 bases between. The germline V gene encodes CDR1 MNHNY and CDR2 SVGAGI (reference sequence). CDR3: CASSGDGRTRNTIYF. In nucleotides, the CDR3 is TGTGCCAGCAGTGGGGACGGGAGGACTCGGAACACCATATATTTT.

On this clonotype itself: The germline gene is not matched at one end of the junction; a read error may be the cause. This chain links TRBV7-3 with TRBJ2-7; no firm D call. Per germline, CDR1 SGHTA and CDR2 FQGTGA. This CDR3 region has 16 residues. DNA of the CDR3: TGCGCCAGCAGCCAAGATTTTGGGTCAGCCTCCTACGAGCAGTACTTC. As protein: CASSQDFGSASYEQYF.

About this clonotype: Germline and junction disagree at one end, which may indicate a read error. The chain links TRBV7-9 to TRBJ2-7, with D possibly TRBD1 on 6 matching bases. The CDR3 consists of 11 residues. In germline, CDR1 is SEHNR, CDR2 FQNEAQ (reference sequence). CDR3 sequence reads: CASSSPGQGSF. The CDR3 DNA reads TGTGCCAGCAGCTCCCCCGGGCAGGGGAGCTTC. Looking up the rest from reference TRBV7-9 and TRBJ2-7 gives the full variable domain: DTGVSQNPRHKITKRGQNVTFRCDPISEHNRLYWYRQTLGQGPEFLTYFQNEAQLEKSRLLSDRFSAERPKGSFSTLEIQRTEQGDSAMYLCASSSPGQGSFGPGTRLTVT.

V gene TRBV3-1 combines with J gene TRBJ1-5; no clear D gene. The V gene's germline CDR1 is LGHDT and CDR2 YNNKEL (reference sequence). CDR3 size: 14 residues. V dropped 1 base and J dropped 6 bases, with 10 bases sitting between them. The DNA for the CDR3 is TGTGCCAGCAGCCAAGTTGGGTTCGGTCAGCCCCAGCATTTT. Amino acid sequence: CASSQVGFGQPQHF.

The chain uses TRBV19 and TRBJ2-7; 7 nucleotides agree with TRBD2. V dropped 6 bases and J dropped 3; count of bases not matched to a gene: 11. The CDR3 runs 15 residues. CDR1 is LNHDA and CDR2 is SQIVND in the germline V gene (reference sequence). The CDR3 bases are TGTGCCAGTAGAATATCGCTAGCGGTGGACTACGAGCAGTACTTC. Its protein product is CASRISLAVDYEQYF.

At least ten counts were recorded for this clonotype. V is TRBV7-2 and J is TRBJ1-2; possibly TRBD1 for D (5 bases). Germline lookup yields CDR1 SGHTA and CDR2 FQGNSA. V lost 0 bases, J lost 4 bases, and 6 bases lay in between. The CDR3 consists of 13 residues. The CDR3: CASSLAGVYGYTF. The CDR3 DNA sequence: TGTGCCAGCAGCTTAGCGGGGGTCTATGGCTACACCTTC.

Remarks on this clonotype: This may be a read error, as it is one base from a much larger clone. The CDR3 nucleotides are TGTGCCATCAGTGTACAGCCGGGAGAGACCCAGTACTTC. Translated: CAISVQPGETQYF. The chain employs TRBV10-3 and TRBJ2-5; D call uncertain. The germline gives CDR1 ENHRY, CDR2 SYGVKD. V was shortened by 4 bases and J by 4 bases, with 10 bases between the two germline ends. This CDR3 is 13 amino acids long.

This clonotype was found many times. The chain combines TRBV20-1 with TRBJ2-7, with D perhaps being TRBD1 or TRBD2 (5 bases each). The CDR3 sequence is 12 residues long. V gave up 6 bases and J gave up 2 bases, with 11 bases separating them. The V gene's germline CDR1 is DFQATT and CDR2 SNEGSKA (reference sequence). The CDR3 loop is CSAGDGTYEQYF. In nucleotides, the CDR3 is TGCAGTGCCGGGGACGGGACCTACGAGCAGTACTTC.

Many counts were recorded for this clonotype. Possible read error: a much larger clone is one base away. This chain uses TRBV19 with TRBJ1-1; D perhaps matches TRBD1 (5 bases). Germline V gene data show CDR1 as LNHDA and CDR2 as SQIVND (reference sequence). Deletions cut 10 bases from V and 2 bases from J, with 14 bases between. The CDR3 is 13 residues long. Here the CDR3 DNA reads TGTGCCAATACCCCCGACAGAAACACTGAAGCTTTCTTT. Translating gives CANTPDRNTEAFF.

This clonotype has a count of ten or more. This chain links TRBV12-3 or TRBV12-4 with TRBJ1-5; D is undetermined. The CDR3 consists of 16 residues. V was shortened by 6 bases and J by 7 bases, with 22 bases between the two germline ends. DNA for the CDR3: TGTGCCAGCAGCTCACTGAACTTGCGCACGGGGCAGCCCCAGCATTTT. This translates into CASSSLNLRTGQPQHF.

This clonotype has more than one count but fewer than ten. This chain uses TRBV20-1 with TRBJ2-7, with 9 bases lining up with TRBD2. The CDR3 covers 19 residues. V shed 1 base, J shed 7 bases, and the junction held 23 bases outside the gene matches. Germline assignment: CDR1 DFQATT and CDR2 SNEGSKA (reference sequence). The CDR3 DNA reads as TGCAGTGCTAGAGGCTCGGGTGCGTCCGGGACTAGCAGGTTTGGGGAGCAGTACTTC. Protein sequence: CSARGSGASGTSRFGEQYF.

With respect to this clonotype: Sequence at one end of the junction differs from germline and may be a read error. The CDR3 spells CASSSGTGGNGELFF. CDR3 in DNA: TGTGCCAGCAGTTCCGGGACAGGGGGCAACGGGGAGCTGTTTTTT. The chain uses TRBV10-3 and TRBJ2-2, with 12 bases that match TRBD1. This CDR3 has 15 residues. Germline assignment: CDR1 ENHRY and CDR2 SYGVKD.

Comment on this clonotype: As the CDR3 is not closed by the conserved phenylalanine or tryptophan, this likely results from a read error. J is TRBJ1-5 and V is TRBV6-1; tentatively, D is TRBD1 (5 bases). The V gene lost 6 bases and the J gene lost 4 bases, with 16 bases spanning the gap. The CDR3 totals 15 residues. Germline V lookup: CDR1 MNHNS, CDR2 SASEGT. CDR3 in amino acids: CASSRRQNWNQPQHS. The CDR3 bases are TGTGCCAGCAGCCGAAGACAGAATTGGAATCAGCCCCAGCATTCT.

There are many counts of this clonotype. The gene calls are TRBV7-9 and TRBJ2-2; perhaps TRBD2 as D (6 bases). The CDR3 consists of 15 residues. Germline CDR1 SEHNR, CDR2 FQNEAQ (reference sequence). The V and J ends lost 5 bases and 4 bases respectively, with 14 bases between them. CDR3 DNA: TGTGCCAGCAGCGGAGCCGGGACTGGCACCGGGGAGCTGTTTTTT. This codes for CASSGAGTGTGELFF. Supplemented by reference TRBV7-9 and TRBJ2-2, the full variable domain reads DTGVSQNPRHKITKRGQNVTFRCDPISEHNRLYWYRQTLGQGPEFLTYFQNEAQLEKSRLLSDRFSAERPKGSFSTLEIQRTEQGDSAMYLCASSGAGTGTGELFFGEGSRLTVL.

There are many counts of this clonotype. V is TRBV15 and J is TRBJ2-5; a possible D gene is TRBD2 (6 bases). With 4 bases removed from V and 5 bases from J, the gap between germline ends came to 11 bases. CDR3 length equals 13 residues. Germline V gene lookup returns CDR1 LNHNV and CDR2 YYDKDF (reference sequence). The CDR3 DNA follows: TGTGCCACCAGCAACCTAGCGTATGAGACCCAGTACTTC. This encodes CATSNLAYETQYF. Full variable domain (outside the CDR3, taken from reference TRBV15 and TRBJ2-5): DAMVIQNPRYQVTQFGKPVTLSCSQTLNHNVMYWYQQKSSQAPKLLFHYYDKDFNNEADTPDNFQSRRPNTSFCFLDIRSPGLGDTAMYLCATSNLAYETQYFGPGTRLLVL.